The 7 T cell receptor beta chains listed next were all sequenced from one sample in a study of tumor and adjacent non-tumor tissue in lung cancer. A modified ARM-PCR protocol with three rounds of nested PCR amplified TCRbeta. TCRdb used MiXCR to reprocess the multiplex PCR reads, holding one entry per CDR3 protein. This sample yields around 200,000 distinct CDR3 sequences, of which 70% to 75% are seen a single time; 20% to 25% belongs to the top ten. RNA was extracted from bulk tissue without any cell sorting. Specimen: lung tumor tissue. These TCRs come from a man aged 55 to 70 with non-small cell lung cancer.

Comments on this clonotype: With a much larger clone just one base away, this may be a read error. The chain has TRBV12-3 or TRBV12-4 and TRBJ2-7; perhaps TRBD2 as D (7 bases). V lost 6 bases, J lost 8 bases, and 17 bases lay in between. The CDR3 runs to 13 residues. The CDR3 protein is CASSLLGGDKQYF. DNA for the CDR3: TGTGCCAGCAGCCTCTTGGGAGGGGACAAGCAGTACTTC.

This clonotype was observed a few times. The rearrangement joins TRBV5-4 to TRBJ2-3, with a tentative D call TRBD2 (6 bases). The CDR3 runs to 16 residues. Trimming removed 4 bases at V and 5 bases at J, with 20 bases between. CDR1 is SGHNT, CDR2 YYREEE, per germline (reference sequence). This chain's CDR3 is CASSPWETGVGDTQYF. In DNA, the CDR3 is TGTGCCAGCAGCCCCTGGGAAACGGGGGTAGGAGATACGCAGTATTTT.

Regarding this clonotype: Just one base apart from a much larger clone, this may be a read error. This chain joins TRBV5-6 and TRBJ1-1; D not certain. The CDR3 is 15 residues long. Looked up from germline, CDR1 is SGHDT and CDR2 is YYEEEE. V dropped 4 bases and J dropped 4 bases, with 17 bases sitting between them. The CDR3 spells CASSTTDRRGTEAFF. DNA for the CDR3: TGTGCCAGCAGCACGACGGACCGACGGGGCACTGAAGCTTTCTTT.

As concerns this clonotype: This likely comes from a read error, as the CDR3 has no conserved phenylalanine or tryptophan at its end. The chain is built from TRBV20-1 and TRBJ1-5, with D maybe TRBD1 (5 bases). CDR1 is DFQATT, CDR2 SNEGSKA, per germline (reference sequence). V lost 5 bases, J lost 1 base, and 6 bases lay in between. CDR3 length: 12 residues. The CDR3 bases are TGCAGTGCTCGACAGAGCAATCAGCCCCAGCATTCT. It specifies CSARQSNQPQHS.

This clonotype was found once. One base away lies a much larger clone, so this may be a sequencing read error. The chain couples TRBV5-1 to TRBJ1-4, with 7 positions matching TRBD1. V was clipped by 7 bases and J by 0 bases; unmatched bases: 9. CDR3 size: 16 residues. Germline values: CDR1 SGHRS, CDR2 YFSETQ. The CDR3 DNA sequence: TGCGCCAGCGGCACCGGACAGGTTGCAACTAATGAAAAACTGTTTTTT. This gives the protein CASGTGQVATNEKLFF. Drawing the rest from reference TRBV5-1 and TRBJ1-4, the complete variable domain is KAGVTQTPRYLIKTRGQQVTLSCSPISGHRSVSWYQQTPGQGLQFLFEYFSETQRNKGNFPGRFSGRQFSNSRSEMNVSTLELGDSALYLCASGTGQVATNEKLFFGSGTQLSVL.

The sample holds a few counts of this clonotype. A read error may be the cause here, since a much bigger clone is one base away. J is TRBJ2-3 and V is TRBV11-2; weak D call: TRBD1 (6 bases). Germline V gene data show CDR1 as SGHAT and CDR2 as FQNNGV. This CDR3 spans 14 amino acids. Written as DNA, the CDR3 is TGTGCCAACAGCTTAATCCTAGGGGGAGATACGCAGTATTTT. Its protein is CANSLILGGDTQYF.

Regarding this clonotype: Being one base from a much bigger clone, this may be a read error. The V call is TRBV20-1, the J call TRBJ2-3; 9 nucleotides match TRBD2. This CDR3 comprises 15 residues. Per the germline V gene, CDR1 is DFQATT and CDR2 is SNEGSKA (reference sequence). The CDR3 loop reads CSASPLAGFTNTQYF. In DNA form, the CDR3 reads TGCAGTGCTAGCCCCCTAGCGGGGTTCACAAATACGCAGTATTTT.